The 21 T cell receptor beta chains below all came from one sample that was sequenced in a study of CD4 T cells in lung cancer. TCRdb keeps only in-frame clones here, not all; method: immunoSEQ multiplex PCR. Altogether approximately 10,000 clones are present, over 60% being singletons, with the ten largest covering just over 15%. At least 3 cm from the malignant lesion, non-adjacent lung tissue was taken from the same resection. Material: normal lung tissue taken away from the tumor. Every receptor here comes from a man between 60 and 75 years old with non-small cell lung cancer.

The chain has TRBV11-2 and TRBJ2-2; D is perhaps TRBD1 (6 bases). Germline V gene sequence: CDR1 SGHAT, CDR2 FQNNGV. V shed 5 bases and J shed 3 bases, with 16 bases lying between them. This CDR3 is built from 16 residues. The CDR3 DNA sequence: TGTGCCAGCAGCACACTCGACAGGATCGACACCGGGGAGCTGTTTTTT. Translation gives CASSTLDRIDTGELFF.

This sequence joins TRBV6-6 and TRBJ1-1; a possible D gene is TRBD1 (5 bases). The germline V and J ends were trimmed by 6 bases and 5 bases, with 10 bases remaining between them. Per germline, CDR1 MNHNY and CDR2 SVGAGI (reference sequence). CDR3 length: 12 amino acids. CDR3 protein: CASSPGRTEAFF. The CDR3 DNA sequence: TGTGCCAGCAGCCCAGGGCGGACTGAAGCTTTCTTT.

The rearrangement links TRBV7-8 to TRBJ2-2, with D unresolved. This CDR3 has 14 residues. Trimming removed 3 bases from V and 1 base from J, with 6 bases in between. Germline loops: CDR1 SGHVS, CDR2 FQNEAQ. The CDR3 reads CASSFQMNTGELFF. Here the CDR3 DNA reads TGTGCCAGCAGCTTTCAGATGAACACCGGGGAGCTGTTTTTT.

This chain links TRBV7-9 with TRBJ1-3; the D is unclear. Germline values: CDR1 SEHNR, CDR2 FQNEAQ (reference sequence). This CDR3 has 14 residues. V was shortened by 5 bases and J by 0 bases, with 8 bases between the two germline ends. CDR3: CASSQLPSGNTIYF. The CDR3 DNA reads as TGTGCCAGCAGCCAACTCCCCTCTGGAAACACCATATATTTT.

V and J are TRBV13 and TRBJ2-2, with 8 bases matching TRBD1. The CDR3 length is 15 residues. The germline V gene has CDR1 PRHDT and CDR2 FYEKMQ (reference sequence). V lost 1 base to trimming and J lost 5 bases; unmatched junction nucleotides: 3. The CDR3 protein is CASSLAGGGTGELFF. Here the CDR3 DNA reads TGTGCCAGCAGCTTAGCAGGGGGCGGTACCGGGGAGCTGTTTTTT.

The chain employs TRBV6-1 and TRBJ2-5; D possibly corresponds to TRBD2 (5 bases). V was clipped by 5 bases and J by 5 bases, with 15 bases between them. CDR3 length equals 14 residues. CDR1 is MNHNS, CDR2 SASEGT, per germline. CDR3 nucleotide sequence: TGTGCCAGCAGTCCGGGAATTGGCCAGGAGACCCAGTACTTC. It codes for CASSPGIGQETQYF.

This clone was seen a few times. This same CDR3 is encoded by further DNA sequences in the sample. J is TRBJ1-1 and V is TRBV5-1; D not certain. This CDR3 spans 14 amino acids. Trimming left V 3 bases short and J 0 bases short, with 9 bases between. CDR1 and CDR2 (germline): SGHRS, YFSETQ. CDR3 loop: CASSSNQMNTEAFF. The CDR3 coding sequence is TGCGCCAGCAGCTCCAATCAGATGAACACTGAAGCTTTCTTT.

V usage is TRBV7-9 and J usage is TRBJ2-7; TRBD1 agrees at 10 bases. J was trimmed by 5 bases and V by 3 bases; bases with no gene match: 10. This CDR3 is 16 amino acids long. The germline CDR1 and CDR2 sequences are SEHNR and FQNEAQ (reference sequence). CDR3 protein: CASSFAAGTGDHEQYF. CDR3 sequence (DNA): TGTGCCAGCAGCTTCGCGGCCGGGACAGGGGACCACGAGCAGTACTTC.

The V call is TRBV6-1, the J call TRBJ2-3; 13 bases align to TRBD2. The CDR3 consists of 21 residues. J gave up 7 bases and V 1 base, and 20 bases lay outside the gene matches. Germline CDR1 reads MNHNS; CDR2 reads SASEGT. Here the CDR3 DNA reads TGTGCCAGCAGTGAAGTTGGGAGGGCCCGGACTAGCGGGAGTGGTATAAATACGCAGTATTTT. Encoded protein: CASSEVGRARTSGSGINTQYF.

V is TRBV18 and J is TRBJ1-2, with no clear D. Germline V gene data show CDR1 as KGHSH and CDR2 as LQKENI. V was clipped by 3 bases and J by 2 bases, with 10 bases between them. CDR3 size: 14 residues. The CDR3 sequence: CASSPQAENYGYTF. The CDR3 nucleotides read TGTGCCAGCTCACCTCAGGCAGAAAACTATGGCTACACCTTC.

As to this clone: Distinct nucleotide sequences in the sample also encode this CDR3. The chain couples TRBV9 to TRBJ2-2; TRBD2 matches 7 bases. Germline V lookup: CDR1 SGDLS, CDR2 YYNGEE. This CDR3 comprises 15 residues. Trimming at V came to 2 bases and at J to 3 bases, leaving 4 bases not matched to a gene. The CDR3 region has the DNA TGTGCCAGCAGCGTGGGGGGGAGCGACACCGGGGAGCTGTTTTTT. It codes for CASSVGGSDTGELFF.

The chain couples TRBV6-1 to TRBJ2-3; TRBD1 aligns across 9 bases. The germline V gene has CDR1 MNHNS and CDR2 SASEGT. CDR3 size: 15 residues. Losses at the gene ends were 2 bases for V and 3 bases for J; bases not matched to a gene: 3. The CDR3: CASSESTGGTDTQYF. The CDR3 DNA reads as TGTGCCAGCAGTGAATCGACAGGGGGGACAGATACGCAGTATTTT.

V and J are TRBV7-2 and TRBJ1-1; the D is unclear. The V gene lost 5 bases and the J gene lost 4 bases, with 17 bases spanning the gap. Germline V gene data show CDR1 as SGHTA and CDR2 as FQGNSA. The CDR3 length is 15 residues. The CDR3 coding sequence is TGTGCCAGCAGCACTACCGGTGCGTCGAGCACTGAAGCTTTCTTT. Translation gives CASSTTGASSTEAFF.

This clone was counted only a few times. The CDR3 is CASTRTGGSAEAFF. As DNA, the CDR3 is TGTGCCAGCACCCGAACGGGCGGGAGCGCTGAAGCTTTCTTT. The V and J genes are TRBV6-6 and TRBJ1-1, with D uncertain. The germline V gene encodes CDR1 MNHNY and CDR2 SVGAGI (reference sequence). The CDR3 covers 14 residues. V was pared by 7 bases and J by 6 bases, with 18 bases between.

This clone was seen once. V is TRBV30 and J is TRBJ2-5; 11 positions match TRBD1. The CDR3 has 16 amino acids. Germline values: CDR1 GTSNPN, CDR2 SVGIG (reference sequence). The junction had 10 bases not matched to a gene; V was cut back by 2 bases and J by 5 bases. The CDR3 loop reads CAWSSGTGGKGETQYF. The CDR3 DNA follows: TGTGCCTGGAGTTCAGGGACAGGGGGTAAGGGGGAGACCCAGTACTTC.

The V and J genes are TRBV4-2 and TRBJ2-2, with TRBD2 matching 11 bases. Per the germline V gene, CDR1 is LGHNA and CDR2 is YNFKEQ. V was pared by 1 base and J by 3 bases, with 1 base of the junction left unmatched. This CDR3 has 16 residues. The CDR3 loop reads CASSQVSGRDTGELFF. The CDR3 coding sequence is TGTGCCAGCAGCCAAGTTAGCGGGAGGGACACCGGGGAGCTGTTTTTT.

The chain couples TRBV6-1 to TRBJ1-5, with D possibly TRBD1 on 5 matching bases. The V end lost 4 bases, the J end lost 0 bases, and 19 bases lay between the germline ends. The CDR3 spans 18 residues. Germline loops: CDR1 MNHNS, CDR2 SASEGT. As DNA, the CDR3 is TGTGCCAGCAGTGCCGCTGCTGGGGCTGGGTATAGCAATCAGCCCCAGCATTTT. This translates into CASSAAAGAGYSNQPQHF.

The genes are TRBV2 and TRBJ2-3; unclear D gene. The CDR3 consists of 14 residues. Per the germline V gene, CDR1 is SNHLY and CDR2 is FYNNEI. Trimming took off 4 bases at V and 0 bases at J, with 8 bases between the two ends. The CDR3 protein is CASSAAVSTDTQYF. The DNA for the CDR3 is TGTGCCAGCAGTGCCGCGGTTAGCACAGATACGCAGTATTTT.

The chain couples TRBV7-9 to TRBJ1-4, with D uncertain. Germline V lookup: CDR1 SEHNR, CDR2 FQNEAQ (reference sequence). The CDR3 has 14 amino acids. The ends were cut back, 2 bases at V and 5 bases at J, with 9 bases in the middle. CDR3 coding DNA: TGTGCCAGCAGCTTATTTTCCGTAAATGAAAAACTGTTTTTT. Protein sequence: CASSLFSVNEKLFF.

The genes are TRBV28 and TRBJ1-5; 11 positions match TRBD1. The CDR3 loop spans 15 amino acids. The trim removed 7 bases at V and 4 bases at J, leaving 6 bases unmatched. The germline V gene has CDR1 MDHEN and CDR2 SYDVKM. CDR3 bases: TGTGCCAGCAACACTGGACAGGGGGCTAATCAGCCCCAGCATTTT. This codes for CASNTGQGANQPQHF. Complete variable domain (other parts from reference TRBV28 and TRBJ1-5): DVKVTQSSRYLVKRTGEKVFLECVQDMDHENMFWYRQDPGLGLRLIYFSYDVKMKEKGDIPEGYSVSREKKERFSLILESASTNQTSMYLCASNTGQGANQPQHFGDGTRLSIL.

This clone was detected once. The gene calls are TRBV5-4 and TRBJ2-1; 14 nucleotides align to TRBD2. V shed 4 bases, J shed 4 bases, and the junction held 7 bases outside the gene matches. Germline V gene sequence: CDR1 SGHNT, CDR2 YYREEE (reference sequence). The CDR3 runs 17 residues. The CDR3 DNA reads TGTGCCAGCAGCCTTGGGACTAGCGGGGGTTTTTACAATGAGCAGTTCTTC. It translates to CASSLGTSGGFYNEQFF.